The source of this TCR beta chain is a study of blood T cell repertoires in COVID-19. The CDR3 spans 12 residues. Germline V gene lookup returns CDR1 MGHRA and CDR2 YSYEKL. V was clipped by 10 bases and J by 6 bases; unmatched bases: 7. In the authors' methods: Estimated nucleated cell counts came from reference gene primer amplification. Sequencing used immunoSEQ multiplex PCR; TCRdb keeps in-frame clones, though not all of them. That table is the source of V, J and clone size, and D and trimming were worked out from the DNA. Found here are 120,000 or so clones, approximately 85% of them singletons; the top ten hold about 17%. In its sample, this clone was seen a few times.

The sample comprised peripheral blood. The genes are TRBV4-1 and TRBJ1-2; 8 positions match TRBD1. The receptor was derived from a woman aged 55-75 years with acute or convalescent COVID-19. CDR3 in amino acids: CATRGRENGYTF. CDR3 in DNA: TGCGCCACCAGGGGGCGCGAGAATGGCTACACCTTC.